The 20 T cell receptor beta chains given below trace back to one sample, sequenced in a study of blood T cell repertoires in COVID-19. TCRdb's copy holds only in-frame clones and misses some; the assay was immunoSEQ multiplex PCR. The profile shows around 160,000 clones, just under 80% of them singletons. The sequenced sample was peripheral blood. Receptor source: an elderly woman with acute or convalescent COVID-19.

The chain uses TRBV27 and TRBJ2-3; 8 nucleotides align to TRBD2. Trimming cost V 6 bases and J 0 bases; bases outside gene matches: 5. CDR3 length: 15 residues. Germline V gene data show CDR1 as MNHEY and CDR2 as SMNVEV (reference sequence). Here the CDR3 reads CASRFAGGSTDTQYF. Written as DNA, the CDR3 is TGTGCCAGCAGGTTTGCGGGAGGAAGCACAGATACGCAGTATTTT.

This chain uses TRBV7-9 with TRBJ2-7, with D perhaps matching TRBD1 (6 bases). This CDR3 is 14 amino acids long. Trimming left V 1 base short and J 5 bases short, with 12 bases between. Looked up from germline, CDR1 is SEHNR and CDR2 is FQNEAQ (reference sequence). CDR3 loop: CASSLVQGLDEQYF. The DNA for the CDR3 is TGTGCCAGCAGCTTAGTACAGGGTCTCGACGAGCAGTACTTC. Based on the CDR3 plus reference TRBV7-9 and TRBJ2-7, the full variable domain is DTGVSQNPRHKITKRGQNVTFRCDPISEHNRLYWYRQTLGQGPEFLTYFQNEAQLEKSRLLSDRFSAERPKGSFSTLEIQRTEQGDSAMYLCASSLVQGLDEQYFGPGTRLTVT.

The V and J genes are TRBV30 and TRBJ1-4, with D perhaps matching TRBD1 (6 bases). V was shortened by 3 bases and J by 3 bases, with 11 bases between the two germline ends. The V gene's germline CDR1 is GTSNPN and CDR2 SVGIG (reference sequence). There are 14 residues in the CDR3. CDR3 in amino acids: CAWRAQGSNEKLFF. CDR3 sequence (DNA): TGTGCCTGGAGAGCACAGGGTTCTAATGAAAAACTGTTTTTT.

This chain joins TRBV5-5 and TRBJ1-2, with D possibly being TRBD1 (5 bases). Germline-derived CDR1 and CDR2 are SGHKS and YYEKEE (reference sequence). Trimming removed 4 bases at V and 3 bases at J, with 16 bases between. The CDR3 is made up of 15 amino acids. CDR3 DNA sequence: TGTGCCAGCAGCCTACAGGTTCATGCGGACTATGGCTACACCTTC. The encoded protein is CASSLQVHADYGYTF.

This chain connects TRBV5-3 to TRBJ2-3, with 8 bases lining up with TRBD2. TRBV5-3 qualifies as an ORF whose function is uncertain. CDR3 length equals 16 residues. V trimming: 6 bases; J trimming: 1 base; junction bases outside the gene matches: 10. The CDR3 here is CARNLVSGRGTDTQYF. For the CDR3, the DNA is TGTGCCAGAAACCTAGTGAGCGGGAGAGGCACAGATACGCAGTATTTT.

The V and J genes are TRBV5-1 and TRBJ2-3; possible D gene TRBD1, 6 bases. Germline V lookup: CDR1 SGHRS, CDR2 YFSETQ. There are 15 residues in the CDR3. V gave up 0 bases and J gave up 0 bases, with 8 bases separating them. CDR3: CASSLGTASTDTQYF. For the CDR3, the DNA is TGCGCCAGCAGCTTGGGGACAGCTAGCACAGATACGCAGTATTTT.

The J gene is TRBJ2-1, the V gene TRBV11-1, with TRBD2 matching over 7 bases. The CDR3 spans 14 residues. CDR1 and CDR2 (germline): SGHAT, FQDESV (reference sequence). J lost 5 bases, V lost 6 bases, and 7 bases had no gene match. CDR3 nucleotide sequence: TGTGCCAGCAGGCATAGCGGGTTAAACAATGAGCAGTTCTTC. It translates to CASRHSGLNNEQFF.

V gene TRBV12-3 or TRBV12-4 combines with J gene TRBJ2-1; D is possibly TRBD1 (6 bases). CDR3 length equals 13 residues. The V end was cut by 5 bases, the J end by 4 bases, with 9 bases between. In DNA, the CDR3 is TGTGCCAGCAGTGCGGACAGTTACAATGAGCAGTTCTTC. Encoded protein: CASSADSYNEQFF.

The rearrangement joins TRBV5-1 to TRBJ2-3, with a tentative D call TRBD2 (5 bases). V lost 6 bases and J lost 2, with 19 bases in between. CDR1 and CDR2 (germline): SGHRS, YFSETQ. The CDR3 loop spans 16 amino acids. The CDR3 DNA sequence: TGCGCCAGCAACTCGGACCGATCCGGGGTCACAGATACGCAGTATTTT. This translates into CASNSDRSGVTDTQYF. The full variable domain, completed using reference TRBV5-1 and TRBJ2-3, is KAGVTQTPRYLIKTRGQQVTLSCSPISGHRSVSWYQQTPGQGLQFLFEYFSETQRNKGNFPGRFSGRQFSNSRSEMNVSTLELGDSALYLCASNSDRSGVTDTQYFGPGTRLTVL.

The J gene is TRBJ2-5, the V gene TRBV7-8; 7 bases agree with TRBD1. Per the germline V gene, CDR1 is SGHVS and CDR2 is FQNEAQ. This CDR3 region has 15 residues. Losses at the gene ends were 2 bases for V and 4 bases for J; bases not matched to a gene: 7. The CDR3 protein is CASSLNRGAVETQYF. The CDR3 DNA is TGTGCCAGCAGCTTAAACAGGGGCGCGGTAGAGACCCAGTACTTC.

The V call is TRBV7-9, the J call TRBJ2-5, with a possible D match to TRBD2 (5 bases). Trimming stripped 4 bases from V and 7 bases from J, with 13 bases between. Germline values: CDR1 SEHNR, CDR2 FQNEAQ (reference sequence). CDR3 length: 13 amino acids. The CDR3 spells CASSSRGPGTQYF. The CDR3 coding sequence is TGTGCCAGCAGCTCCCGGGGTCCCGGGACCCAGTACTTC.

The chain links TRBV29-1 to TRBJ2-7; 8 bases fit TRBD2. The J segment lost 3 bases and the V segment lost 4 bases, leaving 5 bases of the junction unmatched. The CDR3 has 13 residues. Germline lookup yields CDR1 SQVTM and CDR2 ANQGSEA. The CDR3 bases are TGCAGCGTTGGGTCTAGCGGGTTCTACGAGCAGTACTTC. Translating gives CSVGSSGFYEQYF.

The chain recombines TRBV27 with TRBJ2-7, with 15 bases fitting TRBD2. Germline CDR1 and CDR2: MNHEY and SMNVEV (reference sequence). CDR3 size: 19 residues. The V segment lost 5 bases and the J segment 6 bases; nucleotides outside the gene matches: 17. The CDR3 nucleotides read TGTGCCAGCAGTAACCTTTGGGGACTAGCGGGAGGCGTGTCGTTCGAGCAGTACTTC. Amino acid sequence: CASSNLWGLAGGVSFEQYF.

The rearrangement links TRBV28 to TRBJ2-7; tentatively, D is TRBD2 (5 bases). V lost 8 bases and J lost 7, with 15 bases in between. CDR1 and CDR2 from the germline V gene are MDHEN and SYDVKM. This CDR3 has 12 residues. CDR3: CASYARAEEQYF. As DNA, the CDR3 is TGTGCCAGCTATGCGAGGGCGGAAGAGCAGTACTTC.

This sequence joins TRBV19 and TRBJ1-4, with D possibly matching TRBD1 (5 bases). The CDR3 is 18 amino acids. V was clipped by 3 bases and J by 2 bases, with 19 bases between them. Per the germline V gene, CDR1 is LNHDA and CDR2 is SQIVND (reference sequence). Here the CDR3 reads CASSMVRSGDATNEKLFF. The CDR3 DNA follows: TGTGCCAGTAGTATGGTCCGTTCGGGGGACGCCACTAATGAAAAACTGTTTTTT.

The chain joins TRBV24-1 to TRBJ1-1, with a weak D call TRBD1 (6 bases). Trimming stripped 5 bases from V and 3 bases from J, with 15 bases between. This CDR3 is built from 15 residues. In germline, CDR1 is KGHDR, CDR2 SFDVKD. The DNA of the CDR3 is TGTGCCACCAGTGGTTCTGGCCAGGGGTACACTGAAGCTTTCTTT. Protein product: CATSGSGQGYTEAFF.

V is TRBV3-1 (or the pseudogene TRBV3-2) and J is TRBJ2-3, with TRBD2 matching over 7 bases. V gave up 2 bases and J gave up 4 bases; unmatched junction bases: 9. The CDR3 consists of 16 residues. Germline V gene data show CDR1 as LGHDT and CDR2 as YNNKEL (reference sequence). CDR3 sequence reads: CASSQPRTSEADTQYF. CDR3 bases: TGTGCCAGCAGCCAACCTAGGACTAGTGAGGCAGATACGCAGTATTTT.

This chain links TRBV27 with TRBJ2-2; D might be TRBD1 (6 bases). The CDR3 loop spans 14 amino acids. In germline, CDR1 is MNHEY, CDR2 SMNVEV (reference sequence). Trimming removed 7 bases at V and 0 bases at J, with 9 bases between. The CDR3: CASTTGTNTGELFF. CDR3 in DNA: TGTGCCAGCACCACAGGGACGAACACCGGGGAGCTGTTTTTT.

This clone was seen only a few times. V and J are TRBV6-6 and TRBJ2-4; TRBD2 matches at 16 bases. The length of the CDR3 is 19 residues. Germline V gene lookup returns CDR1 MNHNY and CDR2 SVGAGI (reference sequence). The J segment lost 1 base and the V segment lost 5 bases, leaving 8 bases of the junction unmatched. The CDR3 loop reads CASSPGLAGGASAKNIQYF. The CDR3 DNA follows: TGTGCCAGCAGTCCGGGACTAGCGGGAGGGGCGTCGGCCAAAAACATTCAGTACTTC.

This clone was picked up a small number of times. V usage is TRBV2 and J usage is TRBJ1-5; maybe TRBD1 (6 bases). Per germline, CDR1 SNHLY and CDR2 FYNNEI. This CDR3 is 15 amino acids long. V lost 2 bases to trimming and J lost 2 bases, with 10 bases between them. The CDR3 sequence: CASSEWGQGNQPQHF. DNA of the CDR3: TGTGCCAGCAGTGAATGGGGGCAGGGCAATCAGCCCCAGCATTTT.